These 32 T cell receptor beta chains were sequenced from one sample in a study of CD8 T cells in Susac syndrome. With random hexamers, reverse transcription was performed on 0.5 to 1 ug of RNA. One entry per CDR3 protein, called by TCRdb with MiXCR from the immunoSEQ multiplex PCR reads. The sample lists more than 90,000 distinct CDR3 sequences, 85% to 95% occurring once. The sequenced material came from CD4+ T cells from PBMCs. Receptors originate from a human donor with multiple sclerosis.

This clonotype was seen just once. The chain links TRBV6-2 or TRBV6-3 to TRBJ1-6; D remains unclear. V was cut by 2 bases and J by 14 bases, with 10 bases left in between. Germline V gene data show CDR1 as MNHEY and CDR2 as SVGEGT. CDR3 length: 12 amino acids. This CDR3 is CASSYPEKALHF. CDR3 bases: TGTGCCAGCAGTTACCCGGAGAAGGCCCTCCACTTT.

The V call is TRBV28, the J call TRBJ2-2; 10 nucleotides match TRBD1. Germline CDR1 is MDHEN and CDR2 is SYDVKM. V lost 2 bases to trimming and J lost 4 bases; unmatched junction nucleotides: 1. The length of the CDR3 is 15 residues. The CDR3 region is CASSLGDRGTGELFF. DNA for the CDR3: TGTGCCAGCAGTTTAGGGGACAGGGGCACCGGGGAGCTGTTTTTT. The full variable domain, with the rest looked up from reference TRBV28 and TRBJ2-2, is DVKVTQSSRYLVKRTGEKVFLECVQDMDHENMFWYRQDPGLGLRLIYFSYDVKMKEKGDIPEGYSVSREKKERFSLILESASTNQTSMYLCASSLGDRGTGELFFGEGSRLTVL.

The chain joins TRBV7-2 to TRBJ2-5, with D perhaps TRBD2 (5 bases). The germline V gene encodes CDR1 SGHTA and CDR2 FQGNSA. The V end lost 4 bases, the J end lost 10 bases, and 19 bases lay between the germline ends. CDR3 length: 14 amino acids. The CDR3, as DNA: TGTGCCAGCAGCTCCCGGACGGAGATCGGGGACCAGTACTTC. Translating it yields CASSSRTEIGDQYF.

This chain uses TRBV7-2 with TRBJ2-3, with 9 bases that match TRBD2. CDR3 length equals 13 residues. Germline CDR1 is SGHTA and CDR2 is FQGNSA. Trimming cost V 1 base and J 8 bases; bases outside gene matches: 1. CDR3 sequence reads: CASSLGGGATQYF. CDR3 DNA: TGTGCCAGCAGCTTAGGCGGGGGGGCTACGCAGTATTTT.

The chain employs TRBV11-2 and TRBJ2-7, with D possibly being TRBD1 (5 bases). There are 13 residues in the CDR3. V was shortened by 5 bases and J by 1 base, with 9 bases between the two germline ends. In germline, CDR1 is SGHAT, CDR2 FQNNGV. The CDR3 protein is CASSPTASYEQYF. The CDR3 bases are TGTGCCAGCAGCCCGACAGCGTCCTACGAGCAGTACTTC. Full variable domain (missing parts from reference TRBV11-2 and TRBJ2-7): EAGVAQSPRYKIIEKRQSVAFWCNPISGHATLYWYQQILGQGPKLLIQFQNNGVVDDSQLPKDRFSAERLKGVDSTLKIQPAKLEDSAVYLCASSPTASYEQYFGPGTRLTVT.

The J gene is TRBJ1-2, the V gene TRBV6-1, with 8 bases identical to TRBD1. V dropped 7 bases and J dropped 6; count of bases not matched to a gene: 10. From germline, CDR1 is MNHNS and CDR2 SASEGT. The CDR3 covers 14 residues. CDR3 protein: CASIQSRGLHGYTF. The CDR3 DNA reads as TGTGCCAGCATTCAGTCCAGGGGGCTTCATGGCTACACCTTC.

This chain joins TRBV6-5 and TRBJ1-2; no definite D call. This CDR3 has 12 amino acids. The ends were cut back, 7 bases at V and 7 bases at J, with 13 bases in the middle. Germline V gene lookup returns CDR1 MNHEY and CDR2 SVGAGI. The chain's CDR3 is CASTNSVGGYTF. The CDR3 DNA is TGTGCCAGCACTAATAGCGTTGGTGGCTACACCTTC.

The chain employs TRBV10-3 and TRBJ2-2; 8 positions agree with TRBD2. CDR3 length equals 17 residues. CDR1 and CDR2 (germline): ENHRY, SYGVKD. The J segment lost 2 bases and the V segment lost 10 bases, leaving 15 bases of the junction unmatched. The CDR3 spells CATPRGRGGLNTGELFF. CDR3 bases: TGTGCCACCCCCCGAGGTCGCGGGGGGCTCAACACCGGGGAGCTGTTTTTT.

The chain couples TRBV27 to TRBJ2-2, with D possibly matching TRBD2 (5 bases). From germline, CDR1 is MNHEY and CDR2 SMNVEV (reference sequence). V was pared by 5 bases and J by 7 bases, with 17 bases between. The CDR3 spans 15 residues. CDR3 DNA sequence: TGTGCCAGCAGTATACCGGGCCAAGGGAGCGGGGAGCTGTTTTTT. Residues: CASSIPGQGSGELFF.

CDR3 amino acids: CASSQVRGQGETQYF. CDR3 DNA: TGTGCCAGCAGCCAAGTGCGGGGGCAGGGAGAGACCCAGTACTTC. The chain joins TRBV3-1 to TRBJ2-5; a possible D gene is TRBD2 (7 bases). Trimming shortened V by 1 base and J by 4 bases, and 13 bases separated the two germline ends. This CDR3 has 15 residues. Germline values: CDR1 LGHDT, CDR2 YNNKEL (reference sequence).

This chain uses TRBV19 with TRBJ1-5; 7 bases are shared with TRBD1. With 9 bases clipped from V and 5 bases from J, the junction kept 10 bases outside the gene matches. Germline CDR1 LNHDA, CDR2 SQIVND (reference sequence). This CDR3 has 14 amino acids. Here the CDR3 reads CASRTGTKDQPQHF. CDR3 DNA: TGTGCCAGCCGGACAGGCACTAAGGATCAGCCCCAGCATTTT.

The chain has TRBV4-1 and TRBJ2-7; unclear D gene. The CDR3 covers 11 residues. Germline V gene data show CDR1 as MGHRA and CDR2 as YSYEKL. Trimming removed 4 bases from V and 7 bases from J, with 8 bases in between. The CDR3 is CASSPPTEQYF. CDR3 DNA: TGCGCCAGCAGCCCTCCCACTGAGCAGTACTTC.

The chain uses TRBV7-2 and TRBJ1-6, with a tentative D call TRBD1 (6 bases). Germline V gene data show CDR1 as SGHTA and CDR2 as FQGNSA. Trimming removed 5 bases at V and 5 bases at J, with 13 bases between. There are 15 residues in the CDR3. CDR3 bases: TGTGCCAGCAGCACAGAGACAGGTCATAATTCACCCCTCCACTTT. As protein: CASSTETGHNSPLHF.

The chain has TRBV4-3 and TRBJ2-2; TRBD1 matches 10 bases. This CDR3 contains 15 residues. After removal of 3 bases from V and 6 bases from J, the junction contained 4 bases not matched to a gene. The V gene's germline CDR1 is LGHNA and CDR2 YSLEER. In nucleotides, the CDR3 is TGCGCCAGCAGCCAGGACAGGGGGATGGCCGGGGAGCTGTTTTTT. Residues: CASSQDRGMAGELFF.

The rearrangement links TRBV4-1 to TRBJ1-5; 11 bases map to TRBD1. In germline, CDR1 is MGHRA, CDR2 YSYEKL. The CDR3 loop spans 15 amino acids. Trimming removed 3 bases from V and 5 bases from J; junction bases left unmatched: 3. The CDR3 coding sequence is TGCGCCAGCAGCCAGGGACAGGGGGACGATCAGCCCCAGCATTTT. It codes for CASSQGQGDDQPQHF.

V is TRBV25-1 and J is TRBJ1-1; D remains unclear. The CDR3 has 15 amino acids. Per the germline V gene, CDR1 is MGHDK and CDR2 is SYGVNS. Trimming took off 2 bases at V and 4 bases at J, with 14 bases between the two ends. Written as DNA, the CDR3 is TGTGCCAGCAGTGAAGCACTGGATTGGAGCACTGAAGCTTTCTTT. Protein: CASSEALDWSTEAFF. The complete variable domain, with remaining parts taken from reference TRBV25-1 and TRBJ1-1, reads EADIYQTPRYLVIGTGKKITLECSQTMGHDKMYWYQQDPGMELHLIHYSYGVNSTEKGDLSSESTVSRIRTEHFPLTLESARPSHTSQYLCASSEALDWSTEAFFGQGTRLTVV.

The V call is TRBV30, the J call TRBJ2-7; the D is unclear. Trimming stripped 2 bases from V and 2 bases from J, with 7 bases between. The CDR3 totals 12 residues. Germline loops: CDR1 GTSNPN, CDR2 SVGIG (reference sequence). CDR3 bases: TGTGCCTGGAGTCCCGCGGCCTACGAGCAGTACTTC. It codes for CAWSPAAYEQYF.

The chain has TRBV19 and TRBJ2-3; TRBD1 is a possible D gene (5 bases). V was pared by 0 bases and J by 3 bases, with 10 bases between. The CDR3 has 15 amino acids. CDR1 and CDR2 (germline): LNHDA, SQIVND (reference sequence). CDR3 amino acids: CASSIDGARTDTQYF. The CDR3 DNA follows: TGTGCCAGTAGTATAGATGGGGCCAGGACAGATACGCAGTATTTT.

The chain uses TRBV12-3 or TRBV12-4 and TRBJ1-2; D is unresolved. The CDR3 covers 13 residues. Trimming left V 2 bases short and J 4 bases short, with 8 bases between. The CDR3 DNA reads TGTGCCAGCAGTTTATTTGAGTCCTATGGCTACACCTTC. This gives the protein CASSLFESYGYTF.

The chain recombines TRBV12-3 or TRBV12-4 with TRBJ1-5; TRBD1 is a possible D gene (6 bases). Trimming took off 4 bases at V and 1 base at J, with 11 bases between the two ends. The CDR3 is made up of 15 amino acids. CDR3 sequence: CASSSTQGSNQPQHF. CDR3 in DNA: TGTGCCAGCAGTTCAACCCAGGGGAGCAATCAGCCCCAGCATTTT.

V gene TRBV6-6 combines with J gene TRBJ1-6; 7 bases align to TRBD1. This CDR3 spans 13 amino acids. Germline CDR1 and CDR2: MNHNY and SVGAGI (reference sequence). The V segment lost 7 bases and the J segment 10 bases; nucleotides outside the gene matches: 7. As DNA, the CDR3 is TGTGCCAGCATTGACAGGGCGCGATCACCCCTCCACTTT. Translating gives CASIDRARSPLHF.

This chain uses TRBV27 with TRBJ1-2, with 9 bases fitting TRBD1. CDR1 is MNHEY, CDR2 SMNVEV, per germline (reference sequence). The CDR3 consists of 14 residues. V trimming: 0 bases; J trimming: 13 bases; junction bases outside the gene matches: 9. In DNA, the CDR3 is TGTGCCAGCAGTTTATCCGGACAGGGGAAAGTCGTCACCTTC. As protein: CASSLSGQGKVVTF.

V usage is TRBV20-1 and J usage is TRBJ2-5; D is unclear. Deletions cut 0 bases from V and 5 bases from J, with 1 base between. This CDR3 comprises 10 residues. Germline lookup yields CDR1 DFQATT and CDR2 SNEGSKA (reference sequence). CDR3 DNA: TGCAGTGCTAGAGAGGAGACCCAGTACTTC. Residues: CSAREETQYF.

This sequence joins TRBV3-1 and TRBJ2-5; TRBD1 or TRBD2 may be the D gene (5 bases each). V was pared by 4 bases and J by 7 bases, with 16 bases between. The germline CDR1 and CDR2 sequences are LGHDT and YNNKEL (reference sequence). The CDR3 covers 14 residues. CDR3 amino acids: CASSLTQGRGTQYF. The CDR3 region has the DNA TGTGCCAGCAGCCTTACTCAGGGTCGGGGGACCCAGTACTTC.

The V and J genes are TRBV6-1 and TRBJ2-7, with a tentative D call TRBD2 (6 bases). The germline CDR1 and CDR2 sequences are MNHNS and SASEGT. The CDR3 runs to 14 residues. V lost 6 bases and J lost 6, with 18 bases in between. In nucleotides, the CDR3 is TGTGCCAGCAGACCCGGGGGAGACTACGGCGAGCAGTACTTC. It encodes CASRPGGDYGEQYF.

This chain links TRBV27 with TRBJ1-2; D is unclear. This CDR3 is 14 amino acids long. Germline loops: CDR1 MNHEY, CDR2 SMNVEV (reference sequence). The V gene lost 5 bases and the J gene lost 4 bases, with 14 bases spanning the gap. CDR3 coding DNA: TGTGCCAGCAGTCCACTACCCCGGTTCTATGGCTACACCTTC. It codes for CASSPLPRFYGYTF.

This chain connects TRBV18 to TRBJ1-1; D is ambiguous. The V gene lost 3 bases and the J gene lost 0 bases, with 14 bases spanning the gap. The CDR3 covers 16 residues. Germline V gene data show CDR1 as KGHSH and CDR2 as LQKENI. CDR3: CASSPGLAGMNTEAFF. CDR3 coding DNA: TGTGCCAGCTCACCGGGGTTGGCCGGGATGAACACTGAAGCTTTCTTT.

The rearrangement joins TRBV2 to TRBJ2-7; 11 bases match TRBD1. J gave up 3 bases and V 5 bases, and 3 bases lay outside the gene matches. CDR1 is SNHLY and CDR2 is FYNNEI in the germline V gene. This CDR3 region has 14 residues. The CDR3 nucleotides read TGTGCCAGCAGTCCGGACAGGGGGCGCTACGAGCAGTACTTC. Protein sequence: CASSPDRGRYEQYF.

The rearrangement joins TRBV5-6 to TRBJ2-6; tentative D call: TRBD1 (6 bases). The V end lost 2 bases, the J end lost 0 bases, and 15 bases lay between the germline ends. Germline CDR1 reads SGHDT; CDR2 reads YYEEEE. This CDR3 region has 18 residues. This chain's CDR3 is CASSFEAGVPSGANVLTF. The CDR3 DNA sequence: TGTGCCAGCAGCTTTGAGGCAGGGGTACCCTCTGGGGCCAACGTCCTGACTTTC.

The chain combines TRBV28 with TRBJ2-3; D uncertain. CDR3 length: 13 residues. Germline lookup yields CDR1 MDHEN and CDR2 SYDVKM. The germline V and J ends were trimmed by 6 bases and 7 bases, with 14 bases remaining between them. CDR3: CASRVGLQYTQYF. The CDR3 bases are TGTGCCAGCAGGGTTGGTCTACAGTATACGCAGTATTTT. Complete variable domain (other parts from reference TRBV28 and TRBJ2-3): DVKVTQSSRYLVKRTGEKVFLECVQDMDHENMFWYRQDPGLGLRLIYFSYDVKMKEKGDIPEGYSVSREKKERFSLILESASTNQTSMYLCASRVGLQYTQYFGPGTRLTVL.

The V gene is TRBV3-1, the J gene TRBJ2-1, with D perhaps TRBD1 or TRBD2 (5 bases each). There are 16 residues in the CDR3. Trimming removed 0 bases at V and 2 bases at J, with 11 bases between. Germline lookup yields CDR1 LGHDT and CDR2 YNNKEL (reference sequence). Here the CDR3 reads CASSQENGATYNEQFF. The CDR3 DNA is TGTGCCAGCAGCCAAGAGAACGGGGCCACCTACAATGAGCAGTTCTTC.

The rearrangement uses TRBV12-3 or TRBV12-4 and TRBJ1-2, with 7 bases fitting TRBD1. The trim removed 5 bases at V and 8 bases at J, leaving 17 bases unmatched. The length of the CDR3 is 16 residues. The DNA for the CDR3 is TGTGCCAGCAGTCATAGTGGCGGACAAGGGGGCAGGGGCTACACCTTC. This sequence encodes CASSHSGGQGGRGYTF.